This T cell receptor (beta chain) was identified in a study of shared clonotypes between healthy human individuals. Data came from immunoSEQ multiplex PCR; TCRdb stores just in-frame clones and leaves some out. The repertoire holds fewer than 700,000 clones, approximately 95% seen once, with about 0.11% in the top ten. Germline CDR1 and CDR2: MDHEN and SYDVKM. CDR3 size: 18 residues. V was pared by 5 bases and J by 5 bases, with 14 bases of the junction left unmatched. Cells designated naive CD8 were CD45RO-negative and were positively selected for CCR7, with terminally differentiated effector memory CD45RA+ cells excluded. Every one of the donors was a Caucasian adult that lived in Nashville, Tennessee.

Sequenced: naive CD8+ T cells sorted from blood. The chain couples TRBV28 to TRBJ2-1, with 11 bases matching TRBD2. This sequence was found in a woman in her twenties or thirties in good health. For the CDR3, the DNA is TGTGCCAGCAGTCCAACTAGCGGGAGCTATCCTGAGGACAATGAGCAGTTCTTC. Protein sequence: CASSPTSGSYPEDNEQFF.